The clone carrying this T cell receptor (beta chain) has more than one count but fewer than ten. Its antigen is unknown. This sample stems from a study of T cells in Graves' hyperthyroidism and ophthalmopathy. Amplified TCR beta CDR3 regions came from RNA transcripts. A first-round RT-PCR of the TCR CDR3 used the HTBI primer set. Via MiXCR, TCRdb re-called the multiplex PCR reads, giving one row per CDR3 protein. The sample holds 150,000 or so distinct CDR3 sequences, about a tenth seen once. Germline values: CDR1 SGDLS, CDR2 YYNGEE. Trimming left V 1 base short and J 0 bases short, with 14 bases between. The CDR3 extends over 17 amino acids. Clinical symptoms, serum thyroxine, TRAb, thyroid ultrasound and orbital computed tomography informed diagnoses. Blood from later-ophthalmopathy patients was taken at first hyperthyroidism diagnosis. From more than 9.5 ml of fresh peripheral blood, PBMCs were isolated.

Points from the study as a whole: Blood also contained most expanded thyroid clonotypes above 0.001.

Sequenced: blood. This chain connects TRBV9 to TRBJ1-3, with D perhaps matching TRBD1 (6 bases). This TCR derives from a woman between 18 and 29 years old with Graves' hyperthyroidism that later progressed to Graves' ophthalmopathy. The CDR3 loop is CASSVLDSVHSGNTIYF. The DNA for the CDR3 is TGTGCCAGCAGCGTACTGGACAGTGTCCACTCTGGAAACACCATATATTTT. Together with reference TRBV9 and TRBJ1-3, the CDR3 gives the full variable domain: DSGVTQTPKHLITATGQRVTLRCSPRSGDLSVYWYQQSLDQGLQFLIQYYNGEERAKGNILERFSAQQFPDLHSELNLSSLELGDSALYFCASSVLDSVHSGNTIYFGEGSWLTVV.